Only a few counts were recorded for the clone carrying this TCR beta chain. The repertoire was sequenced with immunoSEQ multiplex PCR; TCRdb's copy has only in-frame clones and lacks some. The table has roughly 350,000 clones, 85% to 90% seen once. The sample is drawn from a study of blood T cell repertoires in COVID-19. This CDR3 has 13 amino acids. Trimming removed 0 bases at V and 8 bases at J, with 10 bases between. Germline V gene data show CDR1 as SNHLY and CDR2 as FYNNEI. This sequence was found in a woman aged 70-85 years with COVID-19, enrolled during active disease. This chain uses TRBV2 with TRBJ1-2; tentative D call: TRBD1 (5 bases). Sequenced sample: peripheral blood. CDR3 bases: TGTGCCAGCAGTGAAGCCCAGGGCGGCGGCTACACCTTC. It is translated as CASSEAQGGGYTF.